These 23 T cell receptor beta chains were all obtained from the same sample, sequenced in a study of blood T cell repertoires in COVID-19. Clones were read by immunoSEQ multiplex PCR, and TCRdb kept only the in-frame ones, dropping some. Of roughly 140,000 clones in the sample, roughly nine tenths are singletons; the top ten hold more than 14%. Sequencing used peripheral blood. Receptor source: a woman aged 40 to 50 with acute or convalescent COVID-19.

The chain is built from TRBV7-9 and TRBJ2-2, with a weak D call TRBD2 (6 bases). Germline V gene lookup returns CDR1 SEHNR and CDR2 FQNEAQ (reference sequence). The CDR3 runs 15 residues. Trimming shortened V by 2 bases and J by 5 bases, and 12 bases separated the two germline ends. Written as DNA, the CDR3 is TGTGCCAGCAGCTTACGGTGGGAGGATACCGGGGAGCTGTTTTTT. Encoded protein: CASSLRWEDTGELFF.

The chain links TRBV5-1 to TRBJ2-7; 8 positions agree with TRBD1. Trimming took 0 bases from V and 3 from J; bases not matched to a gene: 2. The germline gives CDR1 SGHRS, CDR2 YFSETQ. The CDR3 consists of 14 residues. The CDR3 here is CASSLDRGFYEQYF. The CDR3 DNA sequence: TGCGCCAGCAGCTTGGACAGGGGGTTCTACGAGCAGTACTTC.

V usage is TRBV5-8 and J usage is TRBJ2-2, with no clear D. This CDR3 is built from 15 residues. V gave up 1 base and J gave up 0 bases, with 7 bases separating them. Germline V gene sequence: CDR1 SGHTS, CDR2 YDEGEE. CDR3 nucleotide sequence: TGTGCCAGCAGCTTGATTAGCCCGAACACCGGGGAGCTGTTTTTT. Translating gives CASSLISPNTGELFF. The variable domain in full, with the rest retrieved from reference TRBV5-8 and TRBJ2-2, is EAGVTQSPTHLIKTRGQQATLRCSPISGHTSVYWYQQALGLGLQFLLWYDEGEERNRGNFPPRFSGRQFPNYSSELNVNALELEDSALYLCASSLISPNTGELFFGEGSRLTVL.

The V and J genes are TRBV29-1 and TRBJ1-4, with a tentative D call TRBD1 (5 bases). This CDR3 spans 15 amino acids. Germline assignment: CDR1 SQVTM and CDR2 ANQGSEA. Trimming cost V 5 bases and J 2 bases, with 15 bases left between them. CDR3 in amino acids: CSVCLWGGTNEKLFF. As DNA, the CDR3 is TGCAGCGTTTGCCTTTGGGGCGGTACTAATGAAAAACTGTTTTTT.

The chain has TRBV20-1 and TRBJ2-5, with no clear D. The CDR3 is 10 residues long. The ends were cut back, 5 bases at V and 4 bases at J, with 5 bases in the middle. The germline gives CDR1 DFQATT, CDR2 SNEGSKA (reference sequence). The CDR3 reads CSAEIETQYF. The DNA of the CDR3 is TGCAGTGCTGAGATAGAGACCCAGTACTTC.

This chain joins TRBV11-2 and TRBJ2-3; a weak D match, TRBD1 (5 bases). CDR1 and CDR2 from the germline V gene are SGHAT and FQNNGV. The CDR3 is 15 residues long. Trimming took off 4 bases at V and 2 bases at J, with 13 bases between the two ends. CDR3 loop: CASSSTGRDTDTQYF. DNA of the CDR3: TGTGCCAGCAGCTCGACGGGCAGGGACACAGATACGCAGTATTTT.

The rearrangement joins TRBV25-1 to TRBJ2-1; 11 nucleotides line up with TRBD2. J was trimmed by 3 bases and V by 4 bases; bases with no gene match: 5. The germline CDR1 and CDR2 sequences are MGHDK and SYGVNS. The CDR3 runs 16 residues. This CDR3 is CASSGGLAALYNEQFF. The CDR3 DNA is TGTGCCAGCAGTGGGGGACTAGCGGCTCTCTACAATGAGCAGTTCTTC.

V is TRBV15 and J is TRBJ2-7, with 7 nucleotides matching TRBD1. CDR1 is LNHNV, CDR2 YYDKDF, per germline (reference sequence). J lost 3 bases, V lost 0 bases, and 17 bases had no gene match. This CDR3 contains 19 residues. The CDR3 here is CATSRDLGLFRDSVYEQYF. CDR3 nucleotides: TGTGCCACCAGCAGAGACCTGGGTCTTTTCCGGGACAGTGTCTACGAGCAGTACTTC. Based on the CDR3 plus reference TRBV15 and TRBJ2-7, the full variable domain is DAMVIQNPRYQVTQFGKPVTLSCSQTLNHNVMYWYQQKSSQAPKLLFHYYDKDFNNEADTPDNFQSRRPNTSFCFLDIRSPGLGDTAMYLCATSRDLGLFRDSVYEQYFGPGTRLTVT.

The chain employs TRBV11-3 and TRBJ2-7; TRBD2 aligns across 8 bases. This CDR3 is 15 amino acids long. Trimming cost V 3 bases and J 3 bases; bases outside gene matches: 7. The V gene's germline CDR1 is SGHNT and CDR2 YENEEA. CDR3 DNA sequence: TGTGCCAGCAGCTTCGGGACTAGAGGCGGCTACGAGCAGTACTTC. Its protein is CASSFGTRGGYEQYF.

This sequence joins TRBV9 and TRBJ2-3, with D possibly being TRBD1 (6 bases). This CDR3 comprises 14 residues. The V end lost 3 bases, the J end lost 3 bases, and 11 bases lay between the germline ends. Per the germline V gene, CDR1 is SGDLS and CDR2 is YYNGEE. CDR3 sequence: CASSAGQRTDTQYF. CDR3 in DNA: TGTGCCAGCAGCGCTGGACAGAGAACAGATACGCAGTATTTT. Together with reference TRBV9 and TRBJ2-3, the CDR3 gives the full variable domain: DSGVTQTPKHLITATGQRVTLRCSPRSGDLSVYWYQQSLDQGLQFLIQYYNGEERAKGNILERFSAQQFPDLHSELNLSSLELGDSALYFCASSAGQRTDTQYFGPGTRLTVL.

The rearrangement uses TRBV7-9 and TRBJ2-7; perhaps TRBD1 as D (6 bases). Germline CDR1 reads SEHNR; CDR2 reads FQNEAQ (reference sequence). The CDR3 has 16 residues. V lost 5 bases and J 2 bases, leaving 19 bases between the germline ends. The CDR3 reads CASSPLRQGTTYEQYF. The CDR3 DNA sequence: TGTGCCAGCAGCCCACTTCGTCAAGGGACAACCTACGAGCAGTACTTC. Full variable domain (outside the CDR3, taken from reference TRBV7-9 and TRBJ2-7): DTGVSQNPRHKITKRGQNVTFRCDPISEHNRLYWYRQTLGQGPEFLTYFQNEAQLEKSRLLSDRFSAERPKGSFSTLEIQRTEQGDSAMYLCASSPLRQGTTYEQYFGPGTRLTVT.

The chain uses TRBV29-1 and TRBJ1-4, with 9 positions matching TRBD1. CDR1 SQVTM and CDR2 ANQGSEA come from the germline V gene. With V trimmed by 6 bases and J by 5 bases, 7 bases remained unmatched. CDR3 length: 14 amino acids. The CDR3 DNA reads TGCAGCGTCGTAACCGGGACAGGGAATGAAAAACTGTTTTTT. Protein sequence: CSVVTGTGNEKLFF.

The chain combines TRBV19 with TRBJ2-6, with D hard to call. CDR1 is LNHDA, CDR2 SQIVND, per germline (reference sequence). Trimming took 5 bases from V and 0 from J, leaving 5 bases between them. The CDR3 totals 14 residues. CDR3 nucleotides: TGTGCCAGTAGTTTCGGCTCTGGGGCCAACGTCCTGACTTTC. As protein: CASSFGSGANVLTF.

V gene TRBV27 combines with J gene TRBJ1-2; D is possibly TRBD1 (5 bases). The V gene's germline CDR1 is MNHEY and CDR2 SMNVEV (reference sequence). CDR3 length: 14 residues. Trimming cost V 6 bases and J 8 bases, with 19 bases left between them. CDR3 DNA: TGTGCCAGCAGCTCACCCCTGCAGGGTGAAGGCTACACCTTC. It is translated as CASSSPLQGEGYTF.

The V gene is TRBV6-5, the J gene TRBJ2-7, with D maybe TRBD1 (6 bases). CDR1 is MNHEY and CDR2 is SVGAGI in the germline V gene. The CDR3 sequence is 15 residues long. V shed 0 bases and J shed 4 bases, with 13 bases lying between them. The CDR3 DNA reads as TGTGCCAGCAGTTACTCCAACGGACAGACTTACGAGCAGTACTTC. Translated, it gives CASSYSNGQTYEQYF.

The chain joins TRBV9 to TRBJ2-3; 13 nucleotides line up with TRBD2. Germline V CDR1 and CDR2: SGDLS, YYNGEE. CDR3 length: 16 residues. J gave up 3 bases and V 4 bases, and 5 bases lay outside the gene matches. The DNA of the CDR3 is TGTGCCAGCAGCAATGGACTAGCGGGGGATACAGATACGCAGTATTTT. Translated: CASSNGLAGDTDTQYF.

The V and J genes are TRBV5-1 and TRBJ2-5, with TRBD2 matching over 8 bases. V shed 4 bases and J 3 bases; nucleotides not matched to a gene: 8. Germline values: CDR1 SGHRS, CDR2 YFSETQ. The CDR3 has 15 amino acids. In nucleotides, the CDR3 is TGCGCCAGCAGCCTATCACTAGCGGCAAAAGAGACCCAGTACTTC. It specifies CASSLSLAAKETQYF. The full variable domain, completed using reference TRBV5-1 and TRBJ2-5, is KAGVTQTPRYLIKTRGQQVTLSCSPISGHRSVSWYQQTPGQGLQFLFEYFSETQRNKGNFPGRFSGRQFSNSRSEMNVSTLELGDSALYLCASSLSLAAKETQYFGPGTRLLVL.

The chain is built from TRBV27 and TRBJ2-2; D uncertain. This CDR3 region has 11 residues. The germline gives CDR1 MNHEY, CDR2 SMNVEV (reference sequence). Trimming took 6 bases from V and 6 from J, leaving 5 bases between them. CDR3 loop: CASSGAGELFF. Here the CDR3 DNA reads TGTGCCAGCAGCGGTGCCGGGGAGCTGTTTTTT.

This chain joins TRBV7-2 and TRBJ2-6, with unresolved D. Germline loops: CDR1 SGHTA, CDR2 FQGNSA. The ends were cut back, 6 bases at V and 2 bases at J, with 8 bases in the middle. This CDR3 contains 14 residues. The CDR3 loop is CASSILAGANVLTF. The CDR3 nucleotides are TGTGCCAGCAGTATTCTCGCTGGGGCCAACGTCCTGACTTTC.

The gene calls are TRBV28 and TRBJ2-1; tentative D call: TRBD2 (6 bases). The CDR3 length is 12 residues. Germline values: CDR1 MDHEN, CDR2 SYDVKM. The V end was cut by 5 bases, the J end by 14 bases, with 16 bases between. The CDR3 sequence: CASSNGRRVEFF. The CDR3 region has the DNA TGTGCCAGCAGTAATGGGAGGCGAGTTGAGTTCTTC. Using reference TRBV28 and TRBJ2-1 for the parts outside the CDR3, the full variable domain is DVKVTQSSRYLVKRTGEKVFLECVQDMDHENMFWYRQDPGLGLRLIYFSYDVKMKEKGDIPEGYSVSREKKERFSLILESASTNQTSMYLCASSNGRRVEFFGPGTRLTVL.

The CDR3 here is CASSLSGRGTTNTEAFF. CDR3 coding DNA: TGTGCCAGCAGCTTATCGGGGCGGGGGACGACGAACACTGAAGCTTTCTTT. V and J are TRBV7-9 and TRBJ1-1; tentatively, D is TRBD1 (5 bases). This CDR3 has 17 residues. Trimming left V 2 bases short and J 1 base short, with 17 bases between. Germline CDR1 is SEHNR and CDR2 is FQNEAQ (reference sequence).

This chain joins TRBV5-5 and TRBJ2-4, with D unclear. This CDR3 has 14 residues. V was trimmed by 5 bases and J by 4 bases, leaving 13 bases between them. The V gene's germline CDR1 is SGHKS and CDR2 YYEKEE (reference sequence). The CDR3 DNA reads as TGTGCCAGCAGGTACGAGGCGCTGAAAAACATTCAGTACTTC. Amino acids: CASRYEALKNIQYF. The full variable domain, with the rest looked up from reference TRBV5-5 and TRBJ2-4, is DAGVTQSPTHLIKTRGQQVTLRCSPISGHKSVSWYQQVLGQGPQFIFQYYEKEERGRGNFPDRFSARQFPNYSSELNVNALLLGDSALYLCASRYEALKNIQYFGAGTRLSVL.

J is TRBJ1-2 and V is TRBV7-2, with D maybe TRBD1 (5 bases). Looked up from germline, CDR1 is SGHTA and CDR2 is FQGNSA. V lost 4 bases and J lost 8, with 11 bases in between. The CDR3 spans 12 residues. The CDR3 DNA follows: TGTGCCAGCAGCTCCCAGGGTATCGGCTACACCTTC. Residues: CASSSQGIGYTF.